This T cell receptor (beta chain) was identified during a study of blood T cell repertoires in COVID-19. Study information: Italy, Spain and the United States were the sources of the convalescent and acute COVID-19 samples.

The Seattle patients joined while their infection was active and were tracked longitudinally afterward. Measured with immunoSEQ multiplex PCR; TCRdb has only the in-frame clones, and not every one. The sample carries 300,000 to 350,000 clones, approximately 87% recorded once. This clone was detected only once. The CDR3 has 12 amino acids. The V and J ends lost 3 bases and 5 bases respectively, with 10 bases between them. Germline CDR1 reads GTSNPN; CDR2 reads SVGIG (reference sequence). This sequence was found in a woman aged 45-65 years with COVID-19, enrolled during active disease. Specimen: peripheral blood. This sequence joins TRBV30 and TRBJ1-2; no clear D gene. Here the CDR3 DNA reads TGTGCCTGGAGCGGGTCCCTGTATGGCTACACCTTC. Amino acid sequence: CAWSGSLYGYTF.